Included here is one T cell receptor beta chain sequence, with context. The data were taken from a study of blood T cell repertoires in COVID-19. Study context: The origin of the acute and convalescent COVID-19 samples was the United States, Italy and Spain. T cells, B-cell-depleted T cells, or PBMCs provided the cDNA or gDNA that served as material.

Germline V lookup: CDR1 MNHNS, CDR2 SASEGT. The CDR3 sequence is 14 residues long. Trimming removed 1 base from V and 0 bases from J, with 7 bases in between. Per the study methods: Estimated nucleated cell counts came from reference gene primer amplification. Measured with immunoSEQ multiplex PCR; TCRdb has only the in-frame clones, and not every one. Clone size and the V and J calls come from that table; the DNA yielded D and trimming. The data hold 27,000 or so clones, with 88% observed a single time. The receptor comes from a woman in her forties or fifties with active COVID-19. The genes are TRBV6-1 and TRBJ2-7; perhaps TRBD2 as D (5 bases). The sequenced sample consisted of peripheral blood. CDR3 bases: TGTGCCAGCAGTGAAGAGGACTTCTCCTACGAGCAGTACTTC. Translating gives CASSEEDFSYEQYF.